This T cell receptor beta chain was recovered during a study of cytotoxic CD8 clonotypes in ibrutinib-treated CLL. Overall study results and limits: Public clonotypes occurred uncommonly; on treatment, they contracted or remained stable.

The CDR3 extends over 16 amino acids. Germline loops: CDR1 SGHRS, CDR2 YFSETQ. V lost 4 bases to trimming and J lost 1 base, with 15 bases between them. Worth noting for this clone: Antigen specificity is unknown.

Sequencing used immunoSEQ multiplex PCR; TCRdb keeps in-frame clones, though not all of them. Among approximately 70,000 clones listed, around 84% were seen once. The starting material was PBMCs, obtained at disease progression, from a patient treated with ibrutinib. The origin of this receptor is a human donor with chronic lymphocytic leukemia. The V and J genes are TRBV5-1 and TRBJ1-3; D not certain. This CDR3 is CASSEGDTWSGNTIYF. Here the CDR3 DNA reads TGCGCCAGCAGCGAGGGAGACACCTGGTCTGGAAACACCATATATTTT.